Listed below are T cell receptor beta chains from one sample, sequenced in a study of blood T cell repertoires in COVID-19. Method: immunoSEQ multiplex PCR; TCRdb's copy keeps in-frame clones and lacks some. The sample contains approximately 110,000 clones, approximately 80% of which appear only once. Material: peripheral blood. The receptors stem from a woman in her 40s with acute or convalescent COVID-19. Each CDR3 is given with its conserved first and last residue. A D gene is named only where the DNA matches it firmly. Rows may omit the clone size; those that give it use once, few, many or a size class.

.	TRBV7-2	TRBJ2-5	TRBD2	TGTGCCAGCAGCCTCCAGGGACTAGCTGCTCGGGAGACCCAGTACTTC	CASSLQGLAARETQYF
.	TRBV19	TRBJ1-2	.	TGTGCCAGTAATGGGGGCCTGGGCTATGGCTACACCTTC	CASNGGLGYGYTF
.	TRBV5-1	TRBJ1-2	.	TGCGCCAGCAGCTTGATAAACTATGGCTACACCTTC	CASSLINYGYTF
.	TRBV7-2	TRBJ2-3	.	TGTGCCAGCAGCCACTCCGGGACTCCCGTGACAGATACGCAGTATTTT	CASSHSGTPVTDTQYF
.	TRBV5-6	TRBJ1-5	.	TGTGCCAGCAGCCGCAGGACAGAACGAGAGGATCAGCCCCAGCATTTT	CASSRRTEREDQPQHF
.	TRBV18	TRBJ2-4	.	TGTGCCAGCTCACCGTACGGTTCCTTAGCCAAAAACATTCAGTACTTC	CASSPYGSLAKNIQYF
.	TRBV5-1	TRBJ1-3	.	TGCGCCAGCAGCGGACAGTATGGAAACACCATATATTTT	CASSGQYGNTIYF
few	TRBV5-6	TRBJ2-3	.	TGTGCCAGCAGCTATTACGACGGGGTGGATACGCAGTATTTT	CASSYYDGVDTQYF
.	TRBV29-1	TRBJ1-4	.	TGCAGCGTTTACAGGTCGCCTAATGAAAAACTGTTTTTT	CSVYRSPNEKLFF
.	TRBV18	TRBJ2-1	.	TGTGCCAGCTCACCGGGCCAGGGGTTTGTTGAGCAGTTCTTC	CASSPGQGFVEQFF
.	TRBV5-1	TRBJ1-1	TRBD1	TGCGCCAGCAGCCCAAAAACCGGGACAGGGGGCACTGAAGCTTTCTTT	CASSPKTGTGGTEAFF
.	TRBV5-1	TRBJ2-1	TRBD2	TGCGCCAGCAGCTTGATAGCGGGGGGCTACAATGAGCAGTTCTTC	CASSLIAGGYNEQFF
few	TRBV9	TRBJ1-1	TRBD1	TGTGCCAGCAGCCCAGACAGGGTTGAAGCTTTCTTT	CASSPDRVEAFF
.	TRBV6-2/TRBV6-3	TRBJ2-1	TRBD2	TGTGCCAGCAGTTACCCGACTAGCGGGCCTCTGGGGTCCTACAATGAGCAGTTCTTC	CASSYPTSGPLGSYNEQFF
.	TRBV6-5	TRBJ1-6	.	TGTGCCAGCAGCTCCGGGGAGGGGATTGCTTCACCCCTCCACTTT	CASSSGEGIASPLHF
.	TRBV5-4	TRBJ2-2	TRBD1	TGTGCCAGCAGTCTACCACAGGGGGCGCGGACCGGGGAGCTGTTTTTT	CASSLPQGARTGELFF
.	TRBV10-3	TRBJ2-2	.	TGTGCCATCAAGGGAAATAGCGGCCCCGGGGAGCTGTTTTTT	CAIKGNSGPGELFF
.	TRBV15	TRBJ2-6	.	TGTGCCACCAGCCGAGCGCACAGGTCTGGGGCCAACGTCCTGACTTTC	CATSRAHRSGANVLTF
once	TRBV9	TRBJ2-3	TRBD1	TGTGCCAGCAGCGCGAGCCAGGGGGTAACAGATACGCAGTATTTT	CASSASQGVTDTQYF
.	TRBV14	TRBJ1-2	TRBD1	TGTGCCAGCAGCCTCGGACAGGGGCTTAACTATGGCTACACCTTC	CASSLGQGLNYGYTF
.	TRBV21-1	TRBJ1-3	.	TGTGCCAGCAGCAAAGTTTGGGCGGACAGTGCCGAACTACTCTCTGGAAACACCATATATTTT	CASSKVWADSAELLSGNTIYF
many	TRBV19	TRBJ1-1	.	TGTGCCAGTACAGCCAGGGTGAACACTGAAGCTTTCTTT	CASTARVNTEAFF